These 28 T cell receptor beta chains came from one sample sequenced in a study of T-cell reconstitution after alpha-beta-depleted transplantation in children. The TCRbeta library was prepared with unique molecular identifiers. TCRdb itself ran the PCR reads through MiXCR, one entry per CDR3 protein. This sample has 200,000 to 300,000 distinct CDR3 sequences, with more than 20% found just once. The source material was PBMCs, mostly from graft donor cells, sampled 360 days after TCRalphabeta/CD19-depleted stem cell transplant. The receptors were sampled from a female patient aged 2-10 years who had a stem cell transplant for congenital amegakaryocytic thrombocytopenia, so the T cells may come from the graft donor.

This clonotype was seen more than once but under ten times. The chain joins TRBV6-4 to TRBJ1-1; the D is unclear. Germline V gives CDR1 MRHNA, CDR2 SNTAGT. The V gene lost 3 bases and the J gene lost 4 bases, with 9 bases spanning the gap. The CDR3 loop spans 13 amino acids. This chain's CDR3 is CASSDGIGTEAFF. The CDR3 nucleotides are TGTGCCAGCAGTGATGGGATTGGCACTGAAGCTTTCTTT.

This chain connects TRBV29-1 to TRBJ1-1, with D perhaps TRBD1 (5 bases). Trimming left V 6 bases short and J 0 bases short, with 14 bases between. Germline CDR1 is SQVTM and CDR2 is ANQGSEA. The CDR3 contains 14 residues. Here the CDR3 reads CSVLRGPMNTEAFF. CDR3 DNA: TGCAGCGTCCTCCGGGGCCCCATGAACACTGAAGCTTTCTTT.

This clonotype was counted only a few times. The chain carries TRBV5-4 and TRBJ2-3, with 10 bases identical to TRBD2. The CDR3 totals 17 residues. V lost 2 bases to trimming and J lost 3 bases; unmatched junction nucleotides: 9. Per germline, CDR1 SGHNT and CDR2 YYREEE (reference sequence). The CDR3 nucleotides are TGTGCCAGCAGCTTTATCCCTAGCGGGAGTTCTACAGATACGCAGTATTTT. Translation: CASSFIPSGSSTDTQYF.

J is TRBJ1-2 and V is TRBV15; 8 nucleotides align to TRBD1. Germline lookup yields CDR1 LNHNV and CDR2 YYDKDF (reference sequence). The CDR3 has 14 residues. The V and J ends lost 1 base and 7 bases, in that order; junction bases with no gene match: 5. CDR3 amino acids: CATSRGQGTGGYTF. The CDR3 bases are TGTGCCACCAGCAGAGGACAGGGGACTGGTGGCTACACCTTC.

The V gene is TRBV5-1, the J gene TRBJ1-1; no definite D call. Germline CDR1 is SGHRS and CDR2 is YFSETQ. The CDR3 loop spans 16 amino acids. With 0 bases removed from V and 4 bases from J, the gap between germline ends came to 16 bases. The CDR3, as DNA: TGCGCCAGCAGCTTGGTGAGCCCGGATGGAGGCACTGAAGCTTTCTTT. Protein: CASSLVSPDGGTEAFF.

The genes are TRBV12-3 or TRBV12-4 and TRBJ1-2; D is uncertain. The CDR3 totals 12 residues. Trimming cost V 3 bases and J 7 bases, with 9 bases left between them. The CDR3 sequence is CASSFPGSGYTF. In DNA, the CDR3 is TGTGCCAGCAGTTTCCCCGGCAGTGGCTACACCTTC.

V gene TRBV7-8 combines with J gene TRBJ2-2; D is possibly TRBD1 (6 bases). The ends were cut back, 2 bases at V and 1 base at J, with 11 bases in the middle. The germline V gene encodes CDR1 SGHVS and CDR2 FQNEAQ. This CDR3 contains 16 residues. DNA of the CDR3: TGTGCCAGCAGCTTATCAGAAGGGGGGAACACCGGGGAGCTGTTTTTT. Protein: CASSLSEGGNTGELFF. Using reference TRBV7-8 and TRBJ2-2 for the parts outside the CDR3, the full variable domain is GAGVSQSPRYKVAKRGQDVALRCDPISGHVSLFWYQQALGQGPEFLTYFQNEAQLDKSGLPSDRFFAERPEGSVSTLKIQRTQQEDSAVYLCASSLSEGGNTGELFFGEGSRLTVL.

This clonotype has more than one count but fewer than ten. The CDR3 here is CAWSVGYGYTF. In DNA, the CDR3 is TGTGCCTGGAGTGTGGGGTATGGCTACACCTTC. The chain recombines TRBV30 with TRBJ1-2; D gene unclear. V dropped 0 bases and J dropped 5 bases, with 4 bases sitting between them. Looked up from germline, CDR1 is GTSNPN and CDR2 is SVGIG (reference sequence). The CDR3 sequence is 11 residues long. Combining the CDR3 with reference TRBV30 and TRBJ1-2 gives the whole variable domain SQTIHQWPATLVQPVGSPLSLECTVEGTSNPNLYWYRQAAGRGLQLLFYSVGIGQISSEVPQNLSASRPQDRQFILSSKKLLLSDSGFYLCAWSVGYGYTFGSGTRLTVV.

The sample holds a few counts of this clonotype. The CDR3 is CASEEDPSGNTIYF. CDR3 DNA sequence: TGTGCCAGCGAGGAGGACCCCTCTGGAAACACCATATATTTT. V and J are TRBV12-3 or TRBV12-4 and TRBJ1-3; D remains ambiguous. CDR3 length equals 14 residues. Deletions cut 8 bases from V and 0 bases from J, with 11 bases between.

CDR3 loop: CASSHYGNPRDRAFF. The CDR3 DNA follows: TGCGCCAGCAGCCATTACGGTAACCCCCGGGACAGAGCTTTCTTT. The chain recombines TRBV4-3 with TRBJ1-1, with 7 bases lining up with TRBD1. The CDR3 is 15 amino acids. After removal of 3 bases from V and 10 bases from J, the junction contained 14 bases not matched to a gene. CDR1 and CDR2 (germline): LGHNA, YSLEER.

In this sample, this clonotype turned up a few times. V and J are TRBV7-2 and TRBJ2-3; D not resolved. Per the germline V gene, CDR1 is SGHTA and CDR2 is FQGNSA. The V end was cut by 4 bases, the J end by 5 bases, with 10 bases between. The CDR3 runs 13 residues. The CDR3 DNA follows: TGTGCCAGCAGCTCCTCTAGAGGAGATACGCAGTATTTT. Translated: CASSSSRGDTQYF.

The chain carries TRBV9 and TRBJ1-2; D uncertain. This CDR3 has 13 amino acids. Looked up from germline, CDR1 is SGDLS and CDR2 is YYNGEE. Trimming cost V 0 bases and J 2 bases, with 5 bases left between them. CDR3 amino acids: CASSVGDNYGYTF. In DNA, the CDR3 is TGTGCCAGCAGCGTAGGAGACAACTATGGCTACACCTTC. Full variable domain (missing parts from reference TRBV9 and TRBJ1-2): DSGVTQTPKHLITATGQRVTLRCSPRSGDLSVYWYQQSLDQGLQFLIQYYNGEERAKGNILERFSAQQFPDLHSELNLSSLELGDSALYFCASSVGDNYGYTFGSGTRLTVV.

CDR3 coding DNA: TGTGCCAGCAGCCCAGTATCGGGGGTTTTTTACTTC. It codes for CASSPVSGVFYF. This sequence joins TRBV14 and TRBJ2-7; tentatively, D is TRBD2 (6 bases). Germline-derived CDR1 and CDR2 are SGHDN and FVKESK. The CDR3 has 12 residues. Trimming cost V 4 bases and J 13 bases, with 17 bases left between them.

At least ten counts were recorded for this clonotype. The gene calls are TRBV15 and TRBJ2-5; D gene ambiguous. This CDR3 contains 14 residues. In germline, CDR1 is LNHNV, CDR2 YYDKDF (reference sequence). Deletions cut 0 bases from V and 6 bases from J, with 11 bases between. The CDR3 DNA reads as TGTGCCACCAGCAGAGATGAGGTTCTAAAGACCCAGTACTTC. Protein: CATSRDEVLKTQYF.

This clonotype was seen a handful of times. This sequence joins TRBV20-1 and TRBJ1-1, with D tentatively TRBD1 (5 bases). The CDR3 loop spans 15 amino acids. V was shortened by 5 bases and J by 0 bases, with 16 bases between the two germline ends. The germline V gene has CDR1 DFQATT and CDR2 SNEGSKA (reference sequence). Here the CDR3 reads CSAGSRQRMNTEAFF. The CDR3 nucleotides read TGCAGTGCTGGAAGCAGACAGAGAATGAACACTGAAGCTTTCTTT.

The chain joins TRBV20-1 to TRBJ2-3, with 12 nucleotides matching TRBD2. The CDR3 loop spans 16 amino acids. From germline, CDR1 is DFQATT and CDR2 SNEGSKA (reference sequence). Trimming took 6 bases from V and 3 from J; bases not matched to a gene: 10. The CDR3 coding sequence is TGCAGTGCACGACAGGCTAGCGGGGGGGCAACAGATACGCAGTATTTT. Its protein is CSARQASGGATDTQYF.

This chain connects TRBV2 to TRBJ2-2; D is ambiguous. CDR1 and CDR2 from the germline V gene are SNHLY and FYNNEI. This CDR3 contains 13 residues. Trimming took 7 bases from V and 3 from J, leaving 9 bases between them. This CDR3 reads CASTWGYTGELFF. The DNA of the CDR3 is TGTGCCAGCACTTGGGGATACACCGGGGAGCTGTTTTTT.

This clonotype has just a few counts. V is TRBV3-1 and J is TRBJ1-2, with TRBD1 matching 7 bases. CDR3 length equals 12 residues. Germline CDR1 LGHDT, CDR2 YNNKEL (reference sequence). The V gene end was trimmed by 6 bases and the J gene end by 5 bases; junction bases not matched to a gene: 3. The CDR3 bases are TGTGCCAGCAGTACCAGGGGGTATGGCTACACCTTC. This encodes CASSTRGYGYTF.

The chain carries TRBV28 and TRBJ2-2; 7 bases fit TRBD1. The CDR3 sequence is 15 residues long. The V gene's germline CDR1 is MDHEN and CDR2 SYDVKM. Trimming took 7 bases from V and 3 from J; bases not matched to a gene: 8. The CDR3 region has the DNA TGTGCCAGCATCCAAGGGGGACAGCACACCGGGGAGCTGTTTTTT. This gives the protein CASIQGGQHTGELFF.

This clonotype showed up just a few times. The chain carries TRBV12-3 or TRBV12-4 and TRBJ1-5; possibly TRBD1 for D (5 bases). The V and J ends lost 3 bases and 6 bases respectively, with 15 bases between them. This CDR3 is built from 15 residues. CDR3 residues: CASSFRPGTGQPQHF. Written as DNA, the CDR3 is TGTGCCAGCAGTTTTCGTCCAGGGACGGGTCAGCCCCAGCATTTT.

There are a few counts of this clonotype. This chain links TRBV28 with TRBJ2-7; D is unclear. The germline CDR1 and CDR2 sequences are MDHEN and SYDVKM. The CDR3 totals 14 residues. V was cut by 2 bases and J by 4 bases, with 12 bases left in between. The CDR3 coding sequence is TGTGCCAGCAGTTTAGGTTCGAGGCAGTACGAGCAGTACTTC. It is translated as CASSLGSRQYEQYF.

This clonotype turned up a few times. V gene TRBV4-2 combines with J gene TRBJ2-3; maybe TRBD2 (6 bases). The CDR3 runs to 18 residues. Between the trimmed V and J ends, which lost 1 base and 0 bases, there was a span of 17 bases. Germline V gives CDR1 LGHNA, CDR2 YNFKEQ. CDR3 sequence (DNA): TGTGCCAGCAGCCAAGTCAGGGCGGGGCGGGGAAGCACAGATACGCAGTATTTT. Protein product: CASSQVRAGRGSTDTQYF.

The CDR3 nucleotides are TGTGCCAGCAGTTTATCTTTTCGGATGGCAGGCCCCACAGATACGCAGTATTTT. This encodes CASSLSFRMAGPTDTQYF. The chain couples TRBV27 to TRBJ2-3; D ambiguous. The CDR3 extends over 18 amino acids. Trimming took 0 bases from V and 2 from J, leaving 18 bases between them. CDR1 is MNHEY, CDR2 SMNVEV, per germline (reference sequence).

The V gene is TRBV20-1, the J gene TRBJ1-5, with TRBD1 identical over 8 bases. The CDR3 spans 12 residues. V lost 4 bases and J lost 5; bases outside the gene matches: 1. The V gene's germline CDR1 is DFQATT and CDR2 SNEGSKA (reference sequence). CDR3 DNA sequence: TGCAGTGCTAAGACAGGGGATCAGCCCCAGCATTTT. This translates into CSAKTGDQPQHF.

The sample holds a few counts of this clonotype. The chain has TRBV10-3 and TRBJ2-1; TRBD2 agrees at 7 bases. In germline, CDR1 is ENHRY, CDR2 SYGVKD. V shed 2 bases and J 0 bases; nucleotides not matched to a gene: 10. This CDR3 is 18 amino acids long. CDR3 amino acids: CAISEGAGGTHSYNEQFF. In nucleotides, the CDR3 is TGTGCCATCAGTGAGGGCGCCGGGGGGACCCACTCCTACAATGAGCAGTTCTTC.

V gene TRBV30 combines with J gene TRBJ1-6, with D unresolved. Looked up from germline, CDR1 is GTSNPN and CDR2 is SVGIG (reference sequence). This CDR3 spans 14 amino acids. The V gene lost 3 bases and the J gene lost 6 bases, with 12 bases spanning the gap. Here the CDR3 DNA reads TGTGCCTGGAGAGTCGGGTCAGCTAATTCACCCCTCCACTTT. This translates into CAWRVGSANSPLHF.

This sequence joins TRBV18 and TRBJ1-1, with a tentative D call TRBD1 (6 bases). The length of the CDR3 is 15 residues. V was cut by 2 bases and J by 5 bases, with 15 bases left in between. The germline V gene has CDR1 KGHSH and CDR2 LQKENI. The CDR3 protein is CASSPSRGARTEAFF. The CDR3 DNA sequence: TGTGCCAGCTCACCAAGTCGGGGGGCGCGAACTGAAGCTTTCTTT.

This clonotype has only a few counts. This chain uses TRBV7-9 with TRBJ2-1; the match to TRBD2 covers 11 bases. CDR1 SEHNR and CDR2 FQNEAQ come from the germline V gene (reference sequence). V was pared by 7 bases and J by 4 bases, with 6 bases of the junction left unmatched. The CDR3 is 15 amino acids. This CDR3 reads CASTRLAGLYNEQFF. CDR3 coding DNA: TGTGCCAGCACTCGACTAGCGGGACTGTACAATGAGCAGTTCTTC.